This T cell receptor (beta chain) was profiled in a study of breast tumors, draining lymph nodes, adjacent tissues. There are a few counts of this clonotype. Its antigen is not identified. CDR3 length: 13 amino acids. Germline V gene sequence: CDR1 MNHEY, CDR2 SMNVEV (reference sequence). The V end was cut by 5 bases, the J end by 1 base, with 8 bases between. Breast cancer patients provided tissue from their axillary draining lymph nodes. TCRdb re-called the multiplex PCR reads with MiXCR, one entry per CDR3 protein. The top ten hold approximately 4.2% of the sample, which has about 180,000 distinct CDR3 sequences, approximately 30% seen once. Overall study results and limits: Luminal-like breast cancer showed significantly greater tumor-nontumor repertoire similarity than basal-like breast cancer did. That most tumor T cells come from lymph nodes remained unproven. Tumor repertoires ranked between lymph nodes and nontumor tissue in diversity, with V and J gene preferences.

The sequenced sample was axillary lymph node tissue. The chain combines TRBV27 with TRBJ1-2, with D unclear. The source of this sequence is a female donor with breast cancer. Some clones in this sample may be carry-over from other donors' samples. CDR3 protein: CASSRLFNYGYTF. DNA for the CDR3: TGTGCCAGCAGTCGACTGTTTAACTATGGCTACACCTTC.